This T cell receptor beta chain appears in the sequencing data of a study of metastatic and nonmetastatic thyroid tumors. The overall study: Blood and tumor or nodule tissue repertoires from malignant and benign thyroid patients were compared. Regarding the study as a whole: Significantly higher TCR beta diversity was reportedly seen in malignant thyroid tumors than benign nodules, in blood and tumor.

In the source study's methods: It was from CDR3 differences across clinicopathological groups that a distant-metastasis classifier for papillary thyroid cancer was built. TCRdb reprocessed the PCR reads via MiXCR. The V and J calls here are based on TCRdb, not the publication. The sample gives fewer than 35,000 clones, 15% of which show up once; under 20% is in the top ten. Patients were all untreated before their thyroid surgery. The CDR3 has 15 amino acids. The germline V and J ends were trimmed by 4 bases and 7 bases, with 17 bases remaining between them. Germline CDR1 LGHDT, CDR2 YNNKEL (reference sequence). This clone was counted between two and nine times. Antigen specificity is unknown.

The source material was blood. This TCR was sampled from a male donor with papillary thyroid cancer or a benign thyroid nodule (not recorded which). Some clones in this sample may be carry-over from other donors' samples. The gene calls are TRBV3-1 and TRBJ2-4; the D call may be TRBD1 or TRBD2 (5 bases each). The CDR3 sequence is CASSPTGTNKNIQYF. In DNA form, the CDR3 reads TGTGCCAGCAGCCCTACCGGGACGAACAAGAACATTCAGTACTTC.